Below, 26 T cell receptor beta chains from the same sample are listed, as sequenced in a study of blood T cell repertoires in COVID-19. Repertoires were generated with immunoSEQ multiplex PCR, while TCRdb's copy carries only in-frame clones and drops some. The sample lists 150,000 or so clones, approximately 83% occurring once. The sequencing sample was made of peripheral blood. The source is a woman between 55 and 75 years old with acute or convalescent COVID-19.

This chain uses TRBV19 with TRBJ1-5; 7 bases map to TRBD1. The length of the CDR3 is 17 residues. Germline trimming cut 1 base from V and 0 bases from J; bases unmatched to any gene: 6. Germline lookup yields CDR1 LNHDA and CDR2 SQIVND (reference sequence). The CDR3 nucleotides are TGTGCCAGTAGTATAGTGACAGGGCTATATAGCAATCAGCCCCAGCATTTT. This gives the protein CASSIVTGLYSNQPQHF.

The chain recombines TRBV4-1 with TRBJ1-5; 8 bases are a match to TRBD1. Germline V CDR1 and CDR2: MGHRA, YSYEKL. The CDR3 totals 15 residues. J was trimmed by 8 bases and V by 2 bases; bases with no gene match: 8. The CDR3 region is CASSQRGQGQEPQHF. DNA of the CDR3: TGCGCCAGCAGCCAAAGGGGGCAGGGACAGGAGCCCCAGCATTTT.

This clone was detected once. The chain has TRBV6-5 and TRBJ1-3, with 7 bases that match TRBD1. With 6 bases clipped from V and 3 bases from J, the junction kept 8 bases outside the gene matches. CDR3 size: 15 residues. The germline gives CDR1 MNHEY, CDR2 SVGAGI. CDR3 in amino acids: CASRPGTENGNTIYF. In DNA form, the CDR3 reads TGTGCCAGCAGACCCGGGACAGAGAATGGAAACACCATATATTTT.

The genes are TRBV7-2 and TRBJ1-4; TRBD1 agrees at 9 bases. The CDR3 contains 14 residues. Losses at the gene ends were 7 bases for V and 7 bases for J; bases not matched to a gene: 7. CDR1 and CDR2 from the germline V gene are SGHTA and FQGNSA. The CDR3 nucleotides read TGTGCCAGCACCACCGGGACAGGGTTTGAAAAACTGTTTTTT. This encodes CASTTGTGFEKLFF.

The chain joins TRBV7-9 to TRBJ1-2; TRBD1 matches 7 bases. V gave up 5 bases and J gave up 3 bases; unmatched junction bases: 9. This CDR3 is 15 amino acids long. Looked up from germline, CDR1 is SEHNR and CDR2 is FQNEAQ (reference sequence). CDR3 sequence reads: CASSPQIRGYYGYTF. CDR3 nucleotide sequence: TGTGCCAGCAGCCCGCAAATCAGGGGGTACTATGGCTACACCTTC.

Here the CDR3 DNA reads TGTGCCAGCTCAACGACAGTAACCTACGAGCAGTACTTC. Translated: CASSTTVTYEQYF. V is TRBV18 and J is TRBJ2-7; D may be TRBD1 (5 bases). This CDR3 is built from 13 residues. Trimming stripped 5 bases from V and 2 bases from J, with 10 bases between. Germline CDR1 reads KGHSH; CDR2 reads LQKENI.

This clone occurred once. V is TRBV7-3 and J is TRBJ1-2, with D possibly being TRBD1 (6 bases). Germline CDR1 is SGHTA and CDR2 is FQGTGA. The V gene lost 5 bases and the J gene lost 1 base, with 17 bases spanning the gap. CDR3 length equals 16 residues. CDR3 coding DNA: TGTGCCAGCAGCCAGAGTGGGGTACAGGGTAACTATGGCTACACCTTC. Translating gives CASSQSGVQGNYGYTF.

This chain links TRBV11-2 with TRBJ2-3; TRBD2 aligns across 12 bases. This CDR3 has 15 amino acids. Germline V CDR1 and CDR2: SGHAT, FQNNGV. V dropped 5 bases and J dropped 1; count of bases not matched to a gene: 1. CDR3 region: CASSRLAGGTDTQYF. The DNA for the CDR3 is TGTGCCAGCAGCCGACTAGCGGGGGGCACAGATACGCAGTATTTT.

The J gene is TRBJ2-2, the V gene TRBV5-6; the match to TRBD1 covers 7 bases. The CDR3 contains 16 residues. The germline V gene encodes CDR1 SGHDT and CDR2 YYEEEE. J lost 4 bases, V lost 1 base, and 7 bases had no gene match. CDR3 protein: CASSLKTGYGTGELFF. The CDR3 DNA sequence: TGTGCCAGCAGCTTGAAGACAGGGTATGGCACCGGGGAGCTGTTTTTT.

This clone has a single count. This rearrangement joins TRBV3-1 (or the pseudogene TRBV3-2) to TRBJ2-3; D is unresolved. The CDR3 has 14 residues. V was cut by 6 bases and J by 1 base, with 11 bases left in between. In germline, CDR1 is LGHDT, CDR2 YNNKEL (reference sequence). The chain's CDR3 is CASSFKAGTDTQYF. The DNA for the CDR3 is TGTGCCAGCAGTTTTAAGGCGGGCACAGATACGCAGTATTTT.

This clone was seen only once. The rearrangement links TRBV6-5 to TRBJ1-1; D not resolved. Germline CDR1 reads MNHEY; CDR2 reads SVGAGI. The V and J ends lost 6 bases and 1 base respectively, with 15 bases between them. CDR3 size: 15 residues. CDR3 sequence reads: CASRTMADTNTEAFF. CDR3 coding DNA: TGTGCCAGCAGAACCATGGCAGACACGAACACTGAAGCTTTCTTT.

The chain recombines TRBV30 with TRBJ1-5; 9 positions match TRBD1. V lost 3 bases, J lost 6 bases, and 12 bases stayed unmatched. The germline V gene has CDR1 GTSNPN and CDR2 SVGIG (reference sequence). The CDR3 has 16 residues. This chain's CDR3 is CAWSTHEGQGGQPQHF. DNA of the CDR3: TGTGCCTGGAGCACCCACGAGGGACAGGGCGGTCAGCCCCAGCATTTT.

The chain has TRBV29-1 and TRBJ1-2; 7 positions match TRBD1. CDR3 length: 14 amino acids. J was trimmed by 4 bases and V by 4 bases; bases with no gene match: 9. The germline V gene has CDR1 SQVTM and CDR2 ANQGSEA. CDR3 protein: CSVVDKGAGYGYTF. The CDR3 DNA sequence: TGCAGCGTTGTAGATAAGGGGGCTGGCTATGGCTACACCTTC.

This clone was seen only a few times. The chain employs TRBV28 and TRBJ1-3; possible D gene TRBD1, 6 bases. The ends were cut back, 6 bases at V and 4 bases at J, with 7 bases in the middle. This CDR3 comprises 12 residues. Germline CDR1 is MDHEN and CDR2 is SYDVKM. In nucleotides, the CDR3 is TGTGCCAGCAGGACAGGAGGAAACACCATATATTTT. Translated: CASRTGGNTIYF.

The chain recombines TRBV27 with TRBJ1-4, with TRBD1 as a possible D gene (6 bases). The germline CDR1 and CDR2 sequences are MNHEY and SMNVEV (reference sequence). The CDR3 totals 13 residues. Trimming removed 5 bases from V and 9 bases from J, with 13 bases in between. DNA for the CDR3: TGTGCCAGCAGTCGACAGGTCGATAAAAAACTGTTTTTT. Its translation is CASSRQVDKKLFF. Full variable domain (rest looked up from reference TRBV27 and TRBJ1-4): EAQVTQNPRYLITVTGKKLTVTCSQNMNHEYMSWYRQDPGLGLRQIYYSMNVEVTDKGDVPEGYKVSRKEKRNFPLILESPSPNQTSLYFCASSRQVDKKLFFGSGTQLSVL.

Of note for this clone: Other DNA sequences in this specimen translate into the identical CDR3. The gene calls are TRBV3-1 (or the pseudogene TRBV3-2) and TRBJ2-7; 7 positions agree with TRBD1. The germline gives CDR1 LGHDT, CDR2 YNNKEL (reference sequence). The CDR3 has 13 amino acids. The trim removed 4 bases at V and 3 bases at J, leaving 3 bases unmatched. The DNA of the CDR3 is TGTGCCAGCAGCCGAGGGACAGACTACGAGCAGTACTTC. It specifies CASSRGTDYEQYF.

This rearrangement joins TRBV11-3 to TRBJ1-1; 7 positions agree with TRBD1. This CDR3 comprises 14 residues. The trim removed 2 bases at V and 5 bases at J, leaving 5 bases unmatched. The germline CDR1 and CDR2 sequences are SGHNT and YENEEA. Here the CDR3 DNA reads TGTGCCAGCAGCTTACATCCAGGGGGTACTGAAGCTTTCTTT. It yields the protein CASSLHPGGTEAFF.

The rearrangement joins TRBV5-6 to TRBJ2-1; unclear D gene. CDR1 is SGHDT, CDR2 YYEEEE, per germline. Trimming took 1 base from V and 0 from J, leaving 8 bases between them. The CDR3 is made up of 15 amino acids. CDR3 loop: CASSLYAGSYNEQFF. DNA of the CDR3: TGTGCCAGCAGCTTGTACGCAGGCTCCTACAATGAGCAGTTCTTC.

The chain carries TRBV3-1 (or the pseudogene TRBV3-2) and TRBJ2-5, with D tentatively TRBD2 (5 bases). CDR3 size: 13 residues. Germline V lookup: CDR1 LGHDT, CDR2 YNNKEL (reference sequence). V lost 3 bases and J lost 5, with 10 bases in between. CDR3 region: CASSQGRGETQYF. CDR3 nucleotide sequence: TGTGCCAGCAGCCAGGGGAGAGGCGAGACCCAGTACTTC.

The chain recombines TRBV21-1 with TRBJ2-3; the table's D call of TRBD2 was not tested on the DNA. TRBV21-1 is noted as a pseudogene. The CDR3 has 18 residues. CDR3: CASSTPGLAGGNTDTQYF. In DNA, the CDR3 is TGTGCCAGCAGCACTCCGGGACTAGCGGGGGGGAACACAGATACGCAGTATTTT.

V gene TRBV5-4 combines with J gene TRBJ1-2, with 8 bases fitting TRBD1. With V trimmed by 4 bases and J by 0 bases, 5 bases remained unmatched. Germline lookup yields CDR1 SGHNT and CDR2 YYREEE (reference sequence). This CDR3 contains 15 residues. CDR3 sequence (DNA): TGTGCCAGCAGCGCACGGGACAGGACTAACTATGGCTACACCTTC. It yields the protein CASSARDRTNYGYTF.

The chain recombines TRBV6-6 with TRBJ2-7, with TRBD1 identical over 8 bases. This CDR3 has 14 amino acids. The germline gives CDR1 MNHNY, CDR2 SVGAGI (reference sequence). Unmatched junction bases numbered 8, after V lost 6 bases and J lost 4 bases. In DNA, the CDR3 is TGTGCCAGCAGACTCCGGACAGGGACGTACGAGCAGTACTTC. The encoded protein is CASRLRTGTYEQYF.

The chain has TRBV27 and TRBJ1-5; maybe TRBD1 (6 bases). The germline V gene has CDR1 MNHEY and CDR2 SMNVEV (reference sequence). Trimming stripped 8 bases from V and 9 bases from J, with 17 bases between. CDR3 size: 13 residues. The CDR3: CASCAQGRGPQHF. The DNA of the CDR3 is TGTGCCAGCTGCGCCCAGGGGCGTGGGCCCCAGCATTTT.

The CDR3 DNA follows: TGCAGCGTTGATTTTAGTTTAGGGGACGGGGGGATCTATGGCTACACCTTC. The encoded protein is CSVDFSLGDGGIYGYTF. The rearrangement joins TRBV29-1 to TRBJ1-2, with a possible D match to TRBD1 (5 bases). CDR1 SQVTM and CDR2 ANQGSEA come from the germline V gene. The CDR3 runs 17 residues. Deletions cut 3 bases from V and 4 bases from J, with 24 bases between.

The chain joins TRBV28 to TRBJ1-2, with 12 nucleotides matching TRBD1. The CDR3 extends over 15 amino acids. The germline gives CDR1 MDHEN, CDR2 SYDVKM. With 3 bases clipped from V and 8 bases from J, the junction kept 7 bases outside the gene matches. Written as DNA, the CDR3 is TGTGCCAGCAGTTTCTCCGGGACAGGGGGCCCGGGCTACACCTTC. Translation gives CASSFSGTGGPGYTF.

The V and J genes are TRBV12-3 or TRBV12-4 and TRBJ1-5; D unclear. CDR3 length equals 13 residues. Trimming removed 1 base at V and 3 bases at J, with 4 bases between. The CDR3 bases are TGTGCCAGCAGTTTAGGTAACAATCAGCCCCAGCATTTT. Translating gives CASSLGNNQPQHF.